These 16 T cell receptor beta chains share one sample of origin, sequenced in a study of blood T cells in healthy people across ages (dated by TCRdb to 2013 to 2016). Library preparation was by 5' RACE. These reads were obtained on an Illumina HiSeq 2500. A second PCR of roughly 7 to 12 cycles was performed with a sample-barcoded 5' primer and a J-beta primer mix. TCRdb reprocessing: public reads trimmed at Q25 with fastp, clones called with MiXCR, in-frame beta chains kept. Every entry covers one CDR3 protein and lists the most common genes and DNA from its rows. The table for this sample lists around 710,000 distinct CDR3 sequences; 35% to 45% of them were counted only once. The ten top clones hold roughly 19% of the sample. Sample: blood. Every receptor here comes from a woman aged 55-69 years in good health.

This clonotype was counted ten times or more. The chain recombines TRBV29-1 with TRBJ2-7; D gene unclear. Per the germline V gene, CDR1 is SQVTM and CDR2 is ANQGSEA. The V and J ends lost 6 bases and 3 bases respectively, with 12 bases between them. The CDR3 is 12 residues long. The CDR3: CSVTLNSYEQYF. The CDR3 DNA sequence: TGCAGCGTAACCCTAAACAGCTACGAGCAGTACTTC.

CDR3 coding DNA: TGTGCCACCAGTGATGAAAGCGGGGGTAGCACAGATACGCAGTATTTT. This translates into CATSDESGGSTDTQYF. This chain joins TRBV24-1 and TRBJ2-3, with TRBD2 matching over 8 bases. The V gene end was trimmed by 3 bases and the J gene end by 0 bases; junction bases not matched to a gene: 4. The germline gives CDR1 KGHDR, CDR2 SFDVKD. The CDR3 has 16 residues.

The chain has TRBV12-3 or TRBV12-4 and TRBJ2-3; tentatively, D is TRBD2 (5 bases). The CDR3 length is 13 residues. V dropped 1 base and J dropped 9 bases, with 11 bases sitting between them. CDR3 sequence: CASSLEDFGTQYF. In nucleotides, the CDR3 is TGTGCCAGCAGTTTAGAGGACTTTGGGACGCAGTATTTT.

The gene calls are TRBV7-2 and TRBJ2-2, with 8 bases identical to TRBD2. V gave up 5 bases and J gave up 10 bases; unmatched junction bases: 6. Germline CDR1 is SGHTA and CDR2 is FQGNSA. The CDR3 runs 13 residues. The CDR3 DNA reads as TGTGCCAGCAGCGGACGACTAGCGAAGGAGCTGTTTTTT. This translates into CASSGRLAKELFF.

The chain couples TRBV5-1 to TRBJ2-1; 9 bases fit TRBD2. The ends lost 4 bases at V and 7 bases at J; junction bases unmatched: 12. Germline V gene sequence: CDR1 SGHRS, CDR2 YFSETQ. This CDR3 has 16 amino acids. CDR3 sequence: CASSPLDSGGWNEQFF. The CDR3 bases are TGCGCCAGCAGCCCCTTGGATAGCGGGGGTTGGAATGAGCAGTTCTTC.

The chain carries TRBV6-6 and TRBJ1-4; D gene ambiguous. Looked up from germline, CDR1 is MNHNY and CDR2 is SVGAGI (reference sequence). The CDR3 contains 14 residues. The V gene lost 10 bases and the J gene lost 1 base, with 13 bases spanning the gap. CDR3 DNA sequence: TGTGCCACAAGTCCGAGCAGAACTAATGAAAAACTGTTTTTT. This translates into CATSPSRTNEKLFF.

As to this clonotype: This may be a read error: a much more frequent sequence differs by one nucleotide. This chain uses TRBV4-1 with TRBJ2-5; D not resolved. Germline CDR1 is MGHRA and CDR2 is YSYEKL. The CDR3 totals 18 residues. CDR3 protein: CAGSQEPPTTLFQETQYF. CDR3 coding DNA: TGCGCCGGCAGCCAAGAGCCCCCTACAACTCTCTTCCAAGAGACCCAGTACTTC.

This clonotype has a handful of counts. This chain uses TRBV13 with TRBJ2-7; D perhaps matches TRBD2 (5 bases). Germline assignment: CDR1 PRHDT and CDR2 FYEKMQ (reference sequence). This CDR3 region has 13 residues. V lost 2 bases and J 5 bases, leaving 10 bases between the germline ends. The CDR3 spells CASSLFPGNEQYF. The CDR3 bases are TGTGCCAGCAGCTTATTTCCGGGAAACGAGCAGTACTTC.

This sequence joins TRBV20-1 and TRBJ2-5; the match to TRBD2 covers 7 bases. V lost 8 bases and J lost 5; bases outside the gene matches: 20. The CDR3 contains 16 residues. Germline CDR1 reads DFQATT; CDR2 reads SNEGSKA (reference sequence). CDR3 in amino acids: CSPRAGGRAIRETQYF. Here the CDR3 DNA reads TGCAGTCCCCGGGCCGGGGGGAGGGCCATAAGGGAGACCCAGTACTTC.

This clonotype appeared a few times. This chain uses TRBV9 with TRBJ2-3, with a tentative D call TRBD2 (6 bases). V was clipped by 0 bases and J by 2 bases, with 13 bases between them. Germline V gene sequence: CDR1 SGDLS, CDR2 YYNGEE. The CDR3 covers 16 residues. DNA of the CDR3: TGTGCCAGCAGCGTAGGCCAGGAGGGCCTCACAGATACGCAGTATTTT. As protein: CASSVGQEGLTDTQYF.

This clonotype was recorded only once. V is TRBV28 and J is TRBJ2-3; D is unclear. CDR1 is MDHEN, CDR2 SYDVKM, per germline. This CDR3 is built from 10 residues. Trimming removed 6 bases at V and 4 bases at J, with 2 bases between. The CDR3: CASRADTQYF. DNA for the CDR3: TGTGCCAGCAGGGCAGATACGCAGTATTTT.

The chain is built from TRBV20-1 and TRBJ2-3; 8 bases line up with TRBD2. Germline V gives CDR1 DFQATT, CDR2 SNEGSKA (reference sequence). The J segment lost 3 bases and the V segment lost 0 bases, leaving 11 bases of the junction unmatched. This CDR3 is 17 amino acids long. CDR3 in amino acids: CSARDVGVGGGTDTQYF. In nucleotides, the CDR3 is TGCAGTGCTAGAGATGTCGGAGTGGGCGGGGGGACAGATACGCAGTATTTT.

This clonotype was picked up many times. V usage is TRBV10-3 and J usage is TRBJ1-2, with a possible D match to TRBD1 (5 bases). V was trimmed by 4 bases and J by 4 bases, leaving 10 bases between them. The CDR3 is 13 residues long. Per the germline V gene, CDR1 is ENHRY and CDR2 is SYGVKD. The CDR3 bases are TGTGCCATCAGTGCCTCGGACACCTATGGCTACACCTTC. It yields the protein CAISASDTYGYTF.

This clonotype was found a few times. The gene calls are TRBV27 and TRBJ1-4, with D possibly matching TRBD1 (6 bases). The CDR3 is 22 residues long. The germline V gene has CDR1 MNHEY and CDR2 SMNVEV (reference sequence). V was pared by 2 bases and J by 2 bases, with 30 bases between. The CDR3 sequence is CASSLTSVIGTLKRGTNEKLFF. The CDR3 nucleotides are TGTGCCAGCAGTTTAACGTCGGTCATTGGGACACTGAAGAGGGGGACTAATGAAAAACTGTTTTTT.

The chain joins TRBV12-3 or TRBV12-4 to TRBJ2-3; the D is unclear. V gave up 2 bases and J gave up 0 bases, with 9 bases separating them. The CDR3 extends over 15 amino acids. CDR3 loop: CASSLSASSTDTQYF. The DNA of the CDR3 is TGTGCCAGCAGTTTATCGGCATCTAGCACAGATACGCAGTATTTT.

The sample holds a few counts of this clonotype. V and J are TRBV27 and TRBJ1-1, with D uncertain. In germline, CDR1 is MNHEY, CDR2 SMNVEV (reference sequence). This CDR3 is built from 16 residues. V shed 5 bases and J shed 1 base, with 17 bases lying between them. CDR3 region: CASSPRRITRNTEAFF. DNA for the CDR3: TGTGCCAGCAGTCCCCGGCGGATTACCCGGAACACTGAAGCTTTCTTT.